A selection of T cell receptor beta chains follows, all from one sample in a study of CD8 T cells in Susac syndrome. In TCRdb, the immunoSEQ multiplex PCR reads were re-called with MiXCR into one record per CDR3 protein. The sample yields under 200,000 distinct CDR3 sequences, over 75% seen once. Sequenced material: CD4+ T cells from PBMCs. All receptors derive from a human donor with Susac syndrome. Both conserved end residues are part of each CDR3. The order of the fields is CDR3 length, V gene, J gene, D gene, clone size, CDR3 protein, CDR3 DNA. The D gene is left open where the match is weak. A clone size is listed for some rows: how often the clone was seen (once, few, many), or a class if it is expanded.

>14|TRBV20-1|TRBJ2-1|NA|NA
CSARAAGRNNEQFF
TGCAGTGCTAGAGCGGCGGGACGGAACAATGAGCAGTTCTTC
>12|TRBV28|TRBJ2-7|NA|NA
CASTQSDREQYF
TGTGCCAGCACACAGAGTGACCGCGAGCAGTACTTC
>13|TRBV28|TRBJ2-5|NA|once
CASSSTAPETQYF
TGTGCCAGCAGTTCCACAGCTCCCGAGACCCAGTACTTC
>18|TRBV7-8|TRBJ1-1|TRBD1|NA
CASSPKTGPVVMNTEAFF
TGTGCCAGCAGCCCGAAGACAGGGCCGGTAGTGATGAACACTGAAGCTTTCTTT
>14|TRBV20-1|TRBJ2-5|TRBD2|NA
CSALTSGGQETQYF
TGCAGTGCCCTAACTAGCGGGGGACAAGAGACCCAGTACTTC
>14|TRBV5-1|TRBJ1-1|TRBD1|NA
CASSLERGHTEAFF
TGCGCCAGCAGCTTGGAGAGGGGGCACACTGAAGCTTTCTTT
>15|TRBV4-2|TRBJ1-1|NA|NA
CASSQGGGGRTEAFF
TGTGCCAGCAGCCAAGGGGGCGGGGGGCGGACTGAAGCTTTCTTT
>15|TRBV28|TRBJ1-5|TRBD1|NA
CASSPLDRVHQPQHF
TGTGCCAGCAGCCCCTTGGACAGGGTGCATCAGCCCCAGCATTTT
>14|TRBV6-1|TRBJ2-2|TRBD1|NA
CASRQGVYGGELFF
TGTGCCAGCAGGCAGGGGGTCTACGGCGGGGAGCTGTTTTTT
>15|TRBV12-3/TRBV12-4|TRBJ1-6|TRBD1|NA
CASRARTGTESPLHF
TGTGCCAGCAGAGCCAGGACAGGGACCGAATCACCCCTCCACTTT
>13|TRBV20-1|TRBJ1-1|NA|NA
CSARETGYSEAFF
TGCAGTGCTAGAGAAACAGGGTATTCCGAAGCTTTCTTT
>12|TRBV28|TRBJ1-5|NA|NA
CATGHDNQPQHF
TGTGCTACTGGACACGACAATCAGCCCCAGCATTTT
>13|TRBV20-1|TRBJ1-3|NA|once
CSARDIPGNTIYF
TGCAGTGCTAGAGACATTCCTGGAAACACCATATATTTT
>19|TRBV10-3|TRBJ1-5|TRBD1|NA
CAISDADRDRGLRNQPQHF
TGTGCCATCAGTGATGCCGACCGGGACAGGGGGCTCCGCAATCAGCCCCAGCATTTT
>14|TRBV20-1|TRBJ2-1|NA|NA
CSARDQIHPNEQFF
TGCAGTGCTAGAGATCAAATACATCCCAATGAGCAGTTCTTC
>12|TRBV5-6|TRBJ1-1|NA|NA
CASSLDRYEAFF
TGTGCCAGCAGCTTGGACCGCTATGAAGCTTTCTTT
>17|TRBV30|TRBJ2-5|TRBD2|NA
CAWSVRGTSGVQETQYF
TGTGCCTGGAGTGTAAGGGGGACTAGCGGGGTTCAAGAGACCCAGTACTTC
>14|TRBV7-8|TRBJ2-5|NA|NA
CASTRHGGNETQYF
TGTGCCAGCACTCGCCATGGGGGCAACGAGACCCAGTACTTC
>14|TRBV15|TRBJ2-5|NA|NA
CATSKPGPGETQYF
TGTGCCACCAGCAAACCGGGGCCGGGGGAGACCCAGTACTTC
>15|TRBV20-1|TRBJ2-3|TRBD2|NA
CSASETSGVTDTQYF
TGCAGTGCTAGTGAAACTAGCGGGGTCACAGATACGCAGTATTTT
>15|TRBV20-1|TRBJ2-5|TRBD2|NA
CSARTSGRVRETQYF
TGCAGTGCTAGGACTAGCGGGAGGGTTAGAGAGACCCAGTACTTC
>14|TRBV11-1|TRBJ1-1|NA|NA
CASTDRDTATEAFF
TGTGCCAGCACCGACCGAGATACGGCCACTGAAGCTTTCTTT
>15|TRBV24-1|TRBJ2-7|TRBD1|NA
CATSDSGTGTYEQYF
TGTGCCACCAGTGATTCCGGGACAGGGACCTACGAGCAGTACTTC
>15|TRBV5-1|TRBJ1-2|TRBD1|NA
CASSTGQPRNYGYTF
TGCGCCAGCAGCACGGGACAGCCTCGTAACTATGGCTACACCTTC
>18|TRBV6-5|TRBJ2-3|NA|NA
CASSSGPRRGEGTDTQYF
TGTGCCAGCAGTTCTGGCCCGCGTAGGGGTGAGGGCACAGATACGCAGTATTTT
>16|TRBV6-6|TRBJ2-3|NA|NA
CASSRKGVGATDTQYF
TGTGCCAGCAGTCGAAAAGGGGTAGGGGCCACAGATACGCAGTATTTT
>15|TRBV20-1|TRBJ2-3|TRBD2|NA
CSAPRNSGGSDTQYF
TGCAGTGCTCCTAGGAACAGCGGGGGATCAGATACGCAGTATTTT
>15|TRBV3-1|TRBJ2-7|TRBD2|NA
CASSRKREPLYEQYF
TGTGCCAGCAGCAGAAAGCGGGAGCCCTTGTACGAGCAGTACTTC
>14|TRBV2|TRBJ2-4|TRBD1|NA
CASSGQGAGDIQYF
TGTGCCAGCAGTGGACAGGGGGCAGGGGACATTCAGTACTTC
>15|TRBV5-1|TRBJ2-3|NA|NA
CASSLEEALLDTQYF
TGCGCCAGCAGCTTGGAGGAGGCCCTGCTGGATACGCAGTATTTT
>15|TRBV30|TRBJ2-1|NA|NA
CAWSVSGLVYNEQFF
TGTGCCTGGAGCGTTTCTGGACTCGTATACAATGAGCAGTTCTTC
>13|TRBV12-3/TRBV12-4|TRBJ1-2|TRBD1|NA
CASTPDRIYGYTF
TGTGCCAGCACCCCGGACAGGATCTATGGCTACACCTTC
>15|TRBV3-1|TRBJ2-5|NA|once
CASSQGLNPSETQYF
TGTGCCAGCAGCCAAGGGCTAAACCCCAGTGAGACCCAGTACTTC
>14|TRBV10-3|TRBJ1-1|NA|NA
CAISVETMNTEAFF
TGTGCCATCAGTGTTGAGACAATGAACACTGAAGCTTTCTTT
>14|TRBV20-1|TRBJ2-7|TRBD2|once
CSASGTSGVYEQYF
TGCAGTGCTAGCGGGACTAGCGGTGTTTACGAGCAGTACTTC
>17|TRBV7-9|TRBJ2-1|NA|NA
CASSLVSAGGRRNEQFF
TGTGCCAGCAGCTTAGTCTCAGCCGGGGGGCGCAGAAATGAGCAGTTCTTC
>12|TRBV25-1|TRBJ1-2|NA|NA
CASSGGIGGYTF
TGTGCCAGCAGTGGGGGGATCGGGGGCTACACCTTC
>12|TRBV28|TRBJ2-7|NA|NA
CASSRNTYEQYF
TGTGCCAGCAGTCGGAATACTTACGAGCAGTACTTC
>15|TRBV29-1|TRBJ2-1|TRBD2|NA
CSSRLAGGPHNEQFF
TGCAGCTCAAGACTAGCGGGAGGGCCCCACAATGAGCAGTTCTTC
>16|TRBV5-1|TRBJ2-2|NA|NA
CASSLSLRRGTGELFF
TGCGCCAGCAGCTTGAGCCTTAGGCGGGGTACCGGGGAGCTGTTTTTT
>12|TRBV12-3/TRBV12-4|TRBJ2-2|NA|NA
CASSYRAGELFF
TGTGCCAGCAGCTACAGGGCCGGGGAGCTGTTTTTT
>13|TRBV2|TRBJ1-2|TRBD1|few
CASSNGQGYGYTF
TGTGCCAGCAGTAATGGACAGGGCTATGGCTACACCTTC
>10|TRBV2|TRBJ2-1|NA|NA
CASSEYEQFF
TGTGCCAGCAGTGAATATGAGCAGTTCTTC
>10|TRBV20-1|TRBJ2-1|TRBD1|once
CSANRGRQFF
TGCAGTGCTAACAGGGGGCGGCAGTTCTTC
>13|TRBV19|TRBJ2-7|NA|NA
CASSPGISYEQYF
TGTGCCAGTAGTCCGGGAATCTCCTACGAGCAGTACTTC
>13|TRBV28|TRBJ2-4|NA|NA
CASSRGQGNIQYF
TGTGCCAGCAGTCGGGGGCAGGGAAACATTCAGTACTTC
>11|TRBV20-1|TRBJ2-7|NA|NA
CSATSGREQYF
TGCAGTGCCACATCGGGACGCGAGCAGTACTTC
>15|TRBV5-1|TRBJ1-2|TRBD1|once
CASSLAGQGAYGYTF
TGCGCCAGCAGCTTGGCCGGGCAGGGGGCCTATGGCTACACCTTC
>15|TRBV3-1|TRBJ1-3|TRBD1|NA
CASSVQGYSGNTIYF
TGTGCCAGCAGCGTACAGGGGTACTCTGGAAACACCATATATTTT
>14|TRBV2|TRBJ2-1|NA|NA
CASSDYKNYNEQFF
TGTGCCAGCAGTGATTATAAAAATTACAATGAGCAGTTCTTC
>14|TRBV7-8|TRBJ2-2|NA|NA
CASSRTGSTGELFF
TGTGCCAGCAGCCGAACAGGGTCCACCGGGGAGCTGTTTTTT
>12|TRBV2|TRBJ2-7|NA|once
CASSVTPYEQYF
TGTGCCAGCAGTGTTACCCCCTACGAGCAGTACTTC
>12|TRBV12-3/TRBV12-4|TRBJ2-4|NA|NA
CASRRTGNIQYF
TGTGCCAGCAGGCGGACTGGAAACATTCAGTACTTC
>19|TRBV19|TRBJ2-1|TRBD2|NA
CASRTGLAGGRGVYNEQFF
TGTGCCAGCCGCACAGGACTAGCGGGAGGGCGAGGAGTCTACAATGAGCAGTTCTTC
>13|TRBV3-1|TRBJ2-7|NA|few
CASSQGRGGEQYF
TGTGCCAGCAGCCAAGGGAGGGGGGGGGAGCAGTACTTC
>14|TRBV5-1|TRBJ2-4|TRBD1|once
CASSLGTGENIQYF
TGCGCCAGCAGCCTGGGGACAGGGGAAAACATTCAGTACTTC
>15|TRBV18|TRBJ2-3|NA|NA
CASSPAGIHTDTQYF
TGTGCCAGCTCACCAGCCGGGATCCACACAGATACGCAGTATTTT